The 5 T cell receptor beta chains listed next were all sequenced from one sample in a study of CD8+ T cells in alopecia areata. Following extraction, RNA underwent reverse transcription to cDNA, which served as the sequencing template. TCRdb keeps only in-frame clones here, not all; method: immunoSEQ multiplex PCR. The sample consists of over 85,000 clones, over 40% of them appearing once. The sequenced sample was CD4+ T cells sorted from blood. The receptors shown here come from a human donor with alopecia areata.

The chain couples TRBV4-3 to TRBJ2-7, with D tentatively TRBD2 (5 bases). This CDR3 has 16 amino acids. Germline V gene lookup returns CDR1 LGHNA and CDR2 YSLEER. V was shortened by 0 bases and J by 2 bases, with 14 bases between the two germline ends. The CDR3 sequence: CASSQEGGLAPYEQYF. The CDR3 DNA reads as TGCGCCAGCAGCCAAGAGGGCGGGCTAGCTCCCTACGAGCAGTACTTC.

CDR3 protein: CASSTQGHEQYF. CDR3 sequence (DNA): TGCGCCAGCAGCACACAGGGGCACGAGCAGTACTTC. The chain combines TRBV5-1 with TRBJ2-7; TRBD1 aligns across 7 bases. V was clipped by 4 bases and J by 5 bases; unmatched bases: 3. Per the germline V gene, CDR1 is SGHRS and CDR2 is YFSETQ. The CDR3 runs to 12 residues.

Only a few counts were recorded for this clone. The rearrangement uses TRBV29-1 and TRBJ2-5; D may be TRBD1 or TRBD2 (6 bases each). The CDR3 has 13 amino acids. The germline V gene encodes CDR1 SQVTM and CDR2 ANQGSEA. V gave up 5 bases and J gave up 8 bases, with 18 bases separating them. In nucleotides, the CDR3 is TGCAGCGTTAATCGGGGGCCCCTTGACACCCAGTACTTC. Its translation: CSVNRGPLDTQYF.

This clone was counted only a few times. V is TRBV14 and J is TRBJ1-2; no clear D. Germline V gives CDR1 SGHDN, CDR2 FVKESK. The CDR3 is 13 amino acids. Trimming removed 1 base at V and 4 bases at J, with 7 bases between. CDR3 in DNA: TGTGCCAGCAGCCAAGGAACTTCCTATGGCTACACCTTC. It specifies CASSQGTSYGYTF. Supplemented by reference TRBV14 and TRBJ1-2, the full variable domain reads EAGVTQFPSHSVIEKGQTVTLRCDPISGHDNLYWYRRVMGKEIKFLLHFVKESKQDESGMPNNRFLAERTGGTYSTLKVQPAELEDSGVYFCASSQGTSYGYTFGSGTRLTVV.

This clone turned up a few times. V usage is TRBV10-3 and J usage is TRBJ2-2; 15 nucleotides agree with TRBD2. Trimming at V came to 7 bases and at J to 5 bases, leaving 8 bases not matched to a gene. CDR1 and CDR2 from the germline V gene are ENHRY and SYGVKD. The CDR3 has 17 residues. The CDR3 bases are TGTGCCATCACCCCAGGACTAGCGGGAGGGCCGACCGGGGAGCTGTTTTTT. Translation gives CAITPGLAGGPTGELFF.